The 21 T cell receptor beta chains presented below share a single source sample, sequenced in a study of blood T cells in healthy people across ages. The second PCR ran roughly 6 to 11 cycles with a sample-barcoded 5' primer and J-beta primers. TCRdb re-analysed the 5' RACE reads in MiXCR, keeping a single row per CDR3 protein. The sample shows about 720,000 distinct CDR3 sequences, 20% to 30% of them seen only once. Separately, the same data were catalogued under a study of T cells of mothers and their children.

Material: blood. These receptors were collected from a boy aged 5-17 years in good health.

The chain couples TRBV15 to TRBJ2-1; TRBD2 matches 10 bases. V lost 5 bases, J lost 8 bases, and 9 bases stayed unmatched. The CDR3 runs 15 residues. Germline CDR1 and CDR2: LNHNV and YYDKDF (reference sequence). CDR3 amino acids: CATSLSAGGAHEQFF. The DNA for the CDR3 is TGTGCCACCAGCTTATCAGCGGGAGGGGCGCATGAGCAGTTCTTC.

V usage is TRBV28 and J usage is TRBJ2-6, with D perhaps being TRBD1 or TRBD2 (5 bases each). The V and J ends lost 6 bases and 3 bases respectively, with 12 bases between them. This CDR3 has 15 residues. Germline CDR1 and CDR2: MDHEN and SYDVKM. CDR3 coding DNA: TGTGCCAGCAGCCGCGTGGGGGTTGGGGCCAACGTCCTGACTTTC. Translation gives CASSRVGVGANVLTF.

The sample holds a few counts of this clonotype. The CDR3 is CASSPTAFKEKLFF. CDR3 DNA: TGCGCCAGCAGCCCGACAGCCTTTAAGGAAAAACTGTTTTTT. This chain connects TRBV4-3 to TRBJ1-4; a possible D gene is TRBD1 (5 bases). V shed 4 bases and J shed 8 bases, with 14 bases lying between them. This CDR3 spans 14 amino acids. The germline CDR1 and CDR2 sequences are LGHNA and YSLEER.

CDR3 amino acids: CASSEVVEQFF. The CDR3 DNA is TGTGCCAGCAGTGAAGTGGTTGAGCAGTTCTTC. The V and J genes are TRBV2 and TRBJ2-7; D unresolved. The assigned J gene may be wrong: the sequence end matches TRBJ2-1 better. CDR3 size: 11 residues. Germline V CDR1 and CDR2: SNHLY, FYNNEI.

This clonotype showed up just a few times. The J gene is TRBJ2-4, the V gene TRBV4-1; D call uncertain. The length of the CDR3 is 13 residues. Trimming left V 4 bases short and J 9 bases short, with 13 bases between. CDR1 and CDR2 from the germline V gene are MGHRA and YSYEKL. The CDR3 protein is CASSRTSVSIQYF. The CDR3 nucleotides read TGCGCCAGCAGCCGGACGAGCGTAAGCATTCAGTACTTC.

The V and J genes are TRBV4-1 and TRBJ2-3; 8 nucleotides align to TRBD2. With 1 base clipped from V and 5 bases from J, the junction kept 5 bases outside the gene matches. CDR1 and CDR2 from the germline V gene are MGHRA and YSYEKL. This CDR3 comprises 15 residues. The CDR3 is CASSQGLANRDTQYF. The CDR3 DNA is TGCGCCAGCAGCCAAGGACTAGCGAATCGAGATACGCAGTATTTT.

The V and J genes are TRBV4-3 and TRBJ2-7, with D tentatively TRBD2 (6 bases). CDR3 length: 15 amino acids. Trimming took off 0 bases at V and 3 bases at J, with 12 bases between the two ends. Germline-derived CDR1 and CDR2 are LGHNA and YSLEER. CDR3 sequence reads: CASSQDPGLVYEQYF. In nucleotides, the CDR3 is TGCGCCAGCAGCCAAGACCCGGGACTTGTCTACGAGCAGTACTTC.

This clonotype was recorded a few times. For the CDR3, the DNA is TGCAGCGCTCGACCGGGGCTAGAGCCCTACGAGCAGTACTTC. Its protein product is CSARPGLEPYEQYF. V gene TRBV29-1 combines with J gene TRBJ2-7, with D possibly being TRBD1 or TRBD2 (5 bases each). CDR1 is SQVTM and CDR2 is ANQGSEA in the germline V gene. Trimming stripped 7 bases from V and 2 bases from J, with 18 bases between. The CDR3 consists of 14 residues.

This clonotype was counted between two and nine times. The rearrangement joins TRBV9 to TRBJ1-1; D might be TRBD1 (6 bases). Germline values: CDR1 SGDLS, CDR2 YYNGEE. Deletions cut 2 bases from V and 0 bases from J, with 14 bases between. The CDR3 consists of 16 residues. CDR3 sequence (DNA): TGTGCCAGCAGCGTCCGGACAGTCAACATGAACACTGAAGCTTTCTTT. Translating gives CASSVRTVNMNTEAFF. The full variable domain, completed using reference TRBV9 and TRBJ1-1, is DSGVTQTPKHLITATGQRVTLRCSPRSGDLSVYWYQQSLDQGLQFLIQYYNGEERAKGNILERFSAQQFPDLHSELNLSSLELGDSALYFCASSVRTVNMNTEAFFGQGTRLTVV.

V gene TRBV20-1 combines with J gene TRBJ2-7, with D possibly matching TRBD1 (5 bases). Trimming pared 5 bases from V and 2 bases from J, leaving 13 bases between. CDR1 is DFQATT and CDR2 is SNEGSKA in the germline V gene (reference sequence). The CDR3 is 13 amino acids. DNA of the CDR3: TGCAGTGCTCAGACAGCGCCTACCTACGAGCAGTACTTC. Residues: CSAQTAPTYEQYF.

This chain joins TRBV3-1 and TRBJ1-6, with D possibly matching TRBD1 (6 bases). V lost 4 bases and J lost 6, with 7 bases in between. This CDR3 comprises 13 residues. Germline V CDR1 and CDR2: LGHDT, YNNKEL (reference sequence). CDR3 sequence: CASSRTVNSPLHF. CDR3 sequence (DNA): TGTGCCAGCAGCCGGACAGTTAATTCACCCCTCCACTTT.

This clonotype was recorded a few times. Written as DNA, the CDR3 is TGTGCCTGGAGAGACAGGGGTCGAACGAACACTGAAGCTTTCTTT. It codes for CAWRDRGRTNTEAFF. The V and J genes are TRBV30 and TRBJ1-1; 8 bases map to TRBD1. This CDR3 region has 15 residues. V lost 3 bases to trimming and J lost 1 base; unmatched junction nucleotides: 7. Germline CDR1 is GTSNPN and CDR2 is SVGIG (reference sequence).

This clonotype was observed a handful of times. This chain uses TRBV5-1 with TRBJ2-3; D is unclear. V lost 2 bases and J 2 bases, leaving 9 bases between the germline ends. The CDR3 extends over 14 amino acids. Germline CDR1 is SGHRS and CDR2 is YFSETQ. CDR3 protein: CASSLMEPTDTQYF. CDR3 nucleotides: TGCGCCAGCAGCTTAATGGAGCCCACAGATACGCAGTATTTT.

The CDR3 region has the DNA TGTGCCAGCGGGGGGGTCAATTTATACAATGAGCAGTTCTTC. As protein: CASGGVNLYNEQFF. The genes are TRBV12-3 or TRBV12-4 and TRBJ2-1, with TRBD2 identical over 7 bases. The ends lost 8 bases at V and 4 bases at J; junction bases unmatched: 8. CDR3 size: 14 residues.

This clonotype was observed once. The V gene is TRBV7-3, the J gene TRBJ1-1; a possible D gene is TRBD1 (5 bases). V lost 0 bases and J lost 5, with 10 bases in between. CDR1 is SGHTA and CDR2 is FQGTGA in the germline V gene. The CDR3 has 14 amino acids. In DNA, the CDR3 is TGTGCCAGCAGCTTAACAGGGGAGGGAACTGAAGCTTTCTTT. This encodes CASSLTGEGTEAFF.

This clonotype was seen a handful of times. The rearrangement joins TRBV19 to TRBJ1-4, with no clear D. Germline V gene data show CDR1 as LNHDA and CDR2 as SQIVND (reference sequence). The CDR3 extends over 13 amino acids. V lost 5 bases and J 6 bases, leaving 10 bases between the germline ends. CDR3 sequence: CASSAHRDEKLFF. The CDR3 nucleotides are TGTGCCAGTAGTGCACACAGAGATGAAAAACTGTTTTTT.

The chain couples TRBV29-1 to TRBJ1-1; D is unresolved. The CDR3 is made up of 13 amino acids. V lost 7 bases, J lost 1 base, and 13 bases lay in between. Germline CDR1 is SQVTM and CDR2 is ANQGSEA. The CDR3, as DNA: TGCAGCGCGGGAGGGTCACGGAACACTGAAGCTTTCTTT. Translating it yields CSAGGSRNTEAFF.

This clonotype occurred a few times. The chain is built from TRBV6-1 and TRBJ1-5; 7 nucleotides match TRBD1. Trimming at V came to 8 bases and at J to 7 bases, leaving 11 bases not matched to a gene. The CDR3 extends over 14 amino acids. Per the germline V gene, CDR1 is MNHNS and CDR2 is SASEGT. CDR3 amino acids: CASLPRQGRQPQHF. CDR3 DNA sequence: TGTGCCAGCTTACCTCGACAGGGCAGGCAGCCCCAGCATTTT.

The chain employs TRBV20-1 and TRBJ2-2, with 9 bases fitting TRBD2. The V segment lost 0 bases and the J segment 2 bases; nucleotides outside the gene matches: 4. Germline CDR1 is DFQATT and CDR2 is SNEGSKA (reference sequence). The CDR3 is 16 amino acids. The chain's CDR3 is CSARDGGRANTGELFF. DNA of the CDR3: TGCAGTGCTAGAGACGGCGGGAGGGCCAACACCGGGGAGCTGTTTTTT.

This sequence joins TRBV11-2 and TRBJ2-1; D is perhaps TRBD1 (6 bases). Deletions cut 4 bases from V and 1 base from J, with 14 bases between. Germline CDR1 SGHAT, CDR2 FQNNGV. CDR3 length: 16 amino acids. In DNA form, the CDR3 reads TGTGCCAGCAGCTCGACAGGTTCGGGATCCTACAATGAGCAGTTCTTC. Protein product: CASSSTGSGSYNEQFF.

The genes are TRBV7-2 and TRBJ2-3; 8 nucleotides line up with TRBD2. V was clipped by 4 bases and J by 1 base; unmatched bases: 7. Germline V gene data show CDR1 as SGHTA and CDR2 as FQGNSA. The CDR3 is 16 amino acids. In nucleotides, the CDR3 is TGTGCCAGCAGCTCCGGGACTAGTCGGGGCACAGATACGCAGTATTTT. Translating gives CASSSGTSRGTDTQYF.